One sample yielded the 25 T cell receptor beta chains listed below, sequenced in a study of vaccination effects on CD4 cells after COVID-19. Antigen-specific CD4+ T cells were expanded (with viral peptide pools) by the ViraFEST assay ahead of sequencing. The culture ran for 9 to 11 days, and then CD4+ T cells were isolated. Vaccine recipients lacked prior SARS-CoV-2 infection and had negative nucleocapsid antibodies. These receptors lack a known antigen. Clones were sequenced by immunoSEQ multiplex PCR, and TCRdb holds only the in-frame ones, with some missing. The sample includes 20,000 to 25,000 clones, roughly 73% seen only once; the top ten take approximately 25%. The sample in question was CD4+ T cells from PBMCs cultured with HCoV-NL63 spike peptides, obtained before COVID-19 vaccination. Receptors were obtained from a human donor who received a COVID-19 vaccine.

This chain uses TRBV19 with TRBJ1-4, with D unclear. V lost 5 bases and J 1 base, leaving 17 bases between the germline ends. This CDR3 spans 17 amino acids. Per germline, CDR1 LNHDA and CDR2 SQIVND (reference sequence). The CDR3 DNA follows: TGTGCCAGTAGTCGCAACCGGGCAGTTTTAACTAATGAAAAACTGTTTTTT. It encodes CASSRNRAVLTNEKLFF.

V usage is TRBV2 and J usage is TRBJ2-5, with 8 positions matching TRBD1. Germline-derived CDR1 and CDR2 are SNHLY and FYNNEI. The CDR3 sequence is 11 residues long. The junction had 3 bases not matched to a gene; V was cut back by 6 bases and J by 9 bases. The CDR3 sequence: CASRGQAAQYF. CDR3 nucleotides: TGTGCCAGCAGGGGACAGGCGGCCCAGTACTTC.

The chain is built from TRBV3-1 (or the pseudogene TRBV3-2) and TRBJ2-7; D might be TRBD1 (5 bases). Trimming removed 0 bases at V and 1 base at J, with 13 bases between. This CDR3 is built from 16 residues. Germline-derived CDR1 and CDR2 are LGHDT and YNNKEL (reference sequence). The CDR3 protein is CASSQELTALSYEQYF. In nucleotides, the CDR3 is TGTGCCAGCAGCCAAGAATTGACAGCGCTATCCTACGAGCAGTACTTC.

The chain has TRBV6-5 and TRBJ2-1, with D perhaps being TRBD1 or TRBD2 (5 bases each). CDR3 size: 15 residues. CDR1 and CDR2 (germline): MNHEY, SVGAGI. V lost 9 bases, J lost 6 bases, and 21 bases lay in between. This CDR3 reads CASHTRGGLSNEQFF. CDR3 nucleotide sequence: TGTGCCAGTCACACACGGGGCGGGCTGAGCAATGAGCAGTTCTTC.

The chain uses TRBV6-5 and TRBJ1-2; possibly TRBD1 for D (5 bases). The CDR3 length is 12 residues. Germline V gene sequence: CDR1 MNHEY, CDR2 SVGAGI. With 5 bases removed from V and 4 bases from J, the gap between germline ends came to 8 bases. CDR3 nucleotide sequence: TGTGCCAGCAGTCGTACAGGCTATGGCTACACCTTC. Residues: CASSRTGYGYTF.

In nucleotides, the CDR3 is TGTGCCAGCTCACCGGTTGAGGGAAACACCATATATTTT. This sequence encodes CASSPVEGNTIYF. The chain recombines TRBV18 with TRBJ1-3; no reliable D call. This CDR3 has 13 residues. Germline V CDR1 and CDR2: KGHSH, LQKENI. The V and J ends lost 3 bases and 4 bases respectively, with 7 bases between them.

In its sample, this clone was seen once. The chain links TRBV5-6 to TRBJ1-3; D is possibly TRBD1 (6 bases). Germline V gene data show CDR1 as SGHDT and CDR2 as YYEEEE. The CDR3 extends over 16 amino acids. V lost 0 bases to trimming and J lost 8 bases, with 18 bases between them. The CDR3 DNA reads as TGTGCCAGCAGCTTGGGAGGGGGTTCAGGCGTTGACACCATATATTTT. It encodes CASSLGGGSGVDTIYF.

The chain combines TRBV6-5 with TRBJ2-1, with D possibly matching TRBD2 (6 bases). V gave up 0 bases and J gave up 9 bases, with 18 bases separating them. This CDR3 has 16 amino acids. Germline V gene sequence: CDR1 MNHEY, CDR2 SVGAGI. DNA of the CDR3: TGTGCCAGCAGTTACTCGAGACGGGAGTCCCACATTGAGCAGTTCTTC. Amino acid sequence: CASSYSRRESHIEQFF.

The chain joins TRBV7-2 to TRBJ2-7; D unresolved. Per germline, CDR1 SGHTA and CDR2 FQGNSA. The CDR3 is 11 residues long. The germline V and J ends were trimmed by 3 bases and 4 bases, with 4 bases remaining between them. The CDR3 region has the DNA TGTGCCAGCAGCTTTTCGTACGAGCAGTACTTC. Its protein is CASSFSYEQYF.

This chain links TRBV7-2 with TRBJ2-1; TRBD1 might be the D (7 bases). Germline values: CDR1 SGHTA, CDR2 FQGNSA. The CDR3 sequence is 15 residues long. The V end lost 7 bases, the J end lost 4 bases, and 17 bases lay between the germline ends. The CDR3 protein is CASTPTGRWYNEQFF. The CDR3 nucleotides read TGTGCCAGCACCCCGACAGGGAGGTGGTACAATGAGCAGTTCTTC.

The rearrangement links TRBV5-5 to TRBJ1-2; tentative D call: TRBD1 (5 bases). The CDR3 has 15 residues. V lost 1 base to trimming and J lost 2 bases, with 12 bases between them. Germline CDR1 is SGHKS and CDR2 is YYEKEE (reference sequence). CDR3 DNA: TGTGCCAGCAGCTTGAACGGGGACGAAAACTATGGCTACACCTTC. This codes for CASSLNGDENYGYTF.

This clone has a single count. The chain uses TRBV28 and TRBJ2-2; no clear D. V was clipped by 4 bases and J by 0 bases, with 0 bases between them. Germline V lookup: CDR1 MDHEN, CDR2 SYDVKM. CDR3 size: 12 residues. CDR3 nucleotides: TGTGCCAGCAGTTCGAACACCGGGGAGCTGTTTTTT. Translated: CASSSNTGELFF.

The CDR3 nucleotides read TGTGCCAGTAGTAGTATCAACTATGGCTACACCTTC. This sequence encodes CASSSINYGYTF. J is TRBJ1-2 and V is TRBV19; no clear D. Germline CDR1 and CDR2: LNHDA and SQIVND (reference sequence). With 4 bases removed from V and 2 bases from J, the gap between germline ends came to 5 bases. The CDR3 runs 12 residues.

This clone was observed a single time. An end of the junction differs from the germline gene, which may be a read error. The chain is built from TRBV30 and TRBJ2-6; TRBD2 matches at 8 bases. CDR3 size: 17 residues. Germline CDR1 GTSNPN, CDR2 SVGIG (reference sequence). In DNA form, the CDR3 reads TGTGCTTGGACCCCCCAGCGGGGGAGCTCTGGGGCCAACGTCCTGACTTTC. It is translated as CAWTPQRGSSGANVLTF.

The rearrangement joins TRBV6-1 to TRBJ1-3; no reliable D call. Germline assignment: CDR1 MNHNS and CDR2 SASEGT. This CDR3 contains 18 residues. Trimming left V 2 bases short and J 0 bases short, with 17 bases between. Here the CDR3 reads CASSEFGGGSSSGNTIYF. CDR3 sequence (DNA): TGTGCCAGCAGTGAATTCGGTGGCGGATCCAGCTCTGGAAACACCATATATTTT.

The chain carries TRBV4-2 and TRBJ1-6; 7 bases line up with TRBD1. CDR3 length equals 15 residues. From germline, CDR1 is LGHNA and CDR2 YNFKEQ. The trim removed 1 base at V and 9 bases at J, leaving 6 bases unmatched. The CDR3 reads CASSQGAGGSSPLHF. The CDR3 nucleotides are TGTGCCAGCAGCCAAGGGGCAGGGGGAAGTTCACCCCTCCACTTT.

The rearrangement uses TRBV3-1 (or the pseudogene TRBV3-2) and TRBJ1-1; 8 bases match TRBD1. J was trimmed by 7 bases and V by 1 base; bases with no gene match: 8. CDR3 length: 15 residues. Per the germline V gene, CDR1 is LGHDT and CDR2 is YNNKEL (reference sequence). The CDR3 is CASSQGQGAAFEAFF. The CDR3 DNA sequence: TGTGCCAGCAGCCAAGGCCAGGGGGCCGCATTTGAAGCTTTCTTT.

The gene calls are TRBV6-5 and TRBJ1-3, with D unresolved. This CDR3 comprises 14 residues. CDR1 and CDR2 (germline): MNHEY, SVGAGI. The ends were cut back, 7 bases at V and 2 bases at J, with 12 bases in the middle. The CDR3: CASIVSGAGNTIYF. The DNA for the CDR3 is TGTGCCAGCATCGTATCTGGGGCTGGAAACACCATATATTTT.

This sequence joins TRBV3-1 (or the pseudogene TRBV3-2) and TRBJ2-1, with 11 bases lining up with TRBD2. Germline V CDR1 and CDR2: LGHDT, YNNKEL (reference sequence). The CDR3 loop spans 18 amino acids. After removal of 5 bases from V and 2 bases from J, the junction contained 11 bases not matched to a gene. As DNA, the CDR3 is TGTGCCAGCAGCATACCAACCCTGGGACTAGCGGCCTACAATGAGCAGTTCTTC. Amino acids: CASSIPTLGLAAYNEQFF.

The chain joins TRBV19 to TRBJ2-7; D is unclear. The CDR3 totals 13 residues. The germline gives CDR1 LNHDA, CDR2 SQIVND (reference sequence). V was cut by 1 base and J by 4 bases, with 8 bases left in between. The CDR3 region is CASSIAGGYEQYF. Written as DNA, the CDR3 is TGTGCCAGTAGTATAGCGGGCGGTTACGAGCAGTACTTC.

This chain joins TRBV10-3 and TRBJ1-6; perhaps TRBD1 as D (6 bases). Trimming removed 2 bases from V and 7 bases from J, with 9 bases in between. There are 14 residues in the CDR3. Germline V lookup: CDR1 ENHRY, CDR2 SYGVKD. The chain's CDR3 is CAISETGKNSPLHF. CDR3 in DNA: TGTGCCATCAGTGAGACAGGGAAGAATTCACCCCTCCACTTT.

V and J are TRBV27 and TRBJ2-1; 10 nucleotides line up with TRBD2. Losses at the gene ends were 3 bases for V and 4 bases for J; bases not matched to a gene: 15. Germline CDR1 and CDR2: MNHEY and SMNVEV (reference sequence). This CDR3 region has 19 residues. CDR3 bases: TGTGCCAGCAGTTTTCGGTACTCTAGCGGGAGAATGTTTTACAATGAGCAGTTCTTC. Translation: CASSFRYSSGRMFYNEQFF.

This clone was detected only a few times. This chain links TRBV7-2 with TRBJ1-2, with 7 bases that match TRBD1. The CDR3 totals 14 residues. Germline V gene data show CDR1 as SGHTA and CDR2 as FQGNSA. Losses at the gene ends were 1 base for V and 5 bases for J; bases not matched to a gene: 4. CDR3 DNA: TGTGCCAGCAGCTTAGAAGCAGGGGGGTATGGCTACACCTTC. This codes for CASSLEAGGYGYTF.

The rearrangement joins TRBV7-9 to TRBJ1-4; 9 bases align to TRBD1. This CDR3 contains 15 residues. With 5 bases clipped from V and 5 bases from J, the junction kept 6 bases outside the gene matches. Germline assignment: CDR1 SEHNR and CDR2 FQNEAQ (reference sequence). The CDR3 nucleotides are TGTGCCAGCAGCCTGGACAGGGGAAGAAATGAAAAACTGTTTTTT. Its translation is CASSLDRGRNEKLFF.

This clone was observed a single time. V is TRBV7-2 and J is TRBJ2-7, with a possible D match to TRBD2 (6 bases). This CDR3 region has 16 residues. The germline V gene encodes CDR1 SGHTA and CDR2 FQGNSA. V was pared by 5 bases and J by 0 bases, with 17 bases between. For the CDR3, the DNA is TGTGCCAGCAGCCGCGGACTACTCCTAAGCTCCTACGAGCAGTACTTC. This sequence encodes CASSRGLLLSSYEQYF.